This T cell receptor (beta chain) was found in a study of cytotoxic CD8 clonotypes in ibrutinib-treated CLL. Looked up from germline, CDR1 is LNHNV and CDR2 is YYDKDF (reference sequence). J lost 3 bases, V lost 1 base, and 8 bases had no gene match. The CDR3 length is 16 residues. Produced via immunoSEQ multiplex PCR; TCRdb's table is partial and in-frame only. The table includes tens of thousands of clones, 56% detected once. The clonotype comes from a human donor with chronic lymphocytic leukemia. The chain combines TRBV15 with TRBJ2-5, with 7 nucleotides matching TRBD1. The starting material was PBMCs, obtained after 24 months of ibrutinib treatment. The CDR3 DNA reads as TGTGCCACCAGCAGAGCTGGGACAGCGGCCAAAGAGACCCAGTACTTC. Protein sequence: CATSRAGTAAKETQYF. Full variable domain (remainder filled in from reference TRBV15 and TRBJ2-5): DAMVIQNPRYQVTQFGKPVTLSCSQTLNHNVMYWYQQKSSQAPKLLFHYYDKDFNNEADTPDNFQSRRPNTSFCFLDIRSPGLGDTAMYLCATSRAGTAAKETQYFGPGTRLLVL.